The clone carrying this TCR beta chain was recorded many times. Antigen unknown. As for time point: persistent/refractory GD, antithyroid drugs over 5 years with positive TRAb. Preparation of the TCR library used RNA extracted from PBMCs. The data originate from a study of regulatory T cells in long-lasting Graves disease. Broader study findings: Among the persistent patients, fewer than 3,500 public clonotypes were shared, more than the 950 to 1,000 shared among new patients. Accuracy was possibly reduced by small sample size.

The CDR3 contains 18 residues. Germline V gene sequence: CDR1 MDHEN, CDR2 SYDVKM. The V gene end was trimmed by 5 bases and the J gene end by 4 bases; junction bases not matched to a gene: 15. Arm-PCR of CDR3 regions and iRepertoire HTBI primers were the basis on which TCR beta libraries were built. TCRdb called the multiplex PCR reads again in MiXCR, with one record for every CDR3 protein. Of about 300,000 distinct CDR3 sequences listed, approximately 20% are singletons. The source of this sequence is a female donor with Graves disease. The sequencing here drew on peripheral blood mononuclear cells (PBMCs), taken when the disease was refractory, from a patient treated with antithyroid drugs. The genes are TRBV28 and TRBJ1-5, with 9 positions matching TRBD1. The CDR3 sequence is CASSQTGVWDRENQPQHF. Written as DNA, the CDR3 is TGTGCCAGCAGTCAAACCGGGGTATGGGACAGGGAAAATCAGCCCCAGCATTTT.